Sequencing of this TCR beta chain was carried out in a study of cytomegalovirus exposure and HLA in healthy donors. The PCR was carried out with 60 Vbeta primers and 13 Jbeta primers. Data came from immunoSEQ multiplex PCR; TCRdb stores just in-frame clones and leaves some out. The sample shows roughly 150,000 clones, around four fifths of them seen only once. There are 13 residues in the CDR3. The V end lost 6 bases, the J end lost 4 bases, and 12 bases lay between the germline ends. Per germline, CDR1 SNHLY and CDR2 FYNNEI. Sequencing input: PBMCs. The V and J genes are TRBV2 and TRBJ1-2; maybe TRBD1 (5 bases). The sequence derives from a man younger than 35 in good health and CMV-seropositive. In DNA form, the CDR3 reads TGTGCCAGCAGACCAGACAGCACCTATGGCTACACCTTC. It is translated as CASRPDSTYGYTF. The full variable domain, rest sourced from reference TRBV2 and TRBJ1-2, is EPEVTQTPSHQVTQMGQEVILRCVPISNHLYFYWYRQILGQKVEFLVSFYNNEISEKSEIFDDQFSVERPDGSNFTLKIRSTKLEDSAMYFCASRPDSTYGYTFGSGTRLTVV.